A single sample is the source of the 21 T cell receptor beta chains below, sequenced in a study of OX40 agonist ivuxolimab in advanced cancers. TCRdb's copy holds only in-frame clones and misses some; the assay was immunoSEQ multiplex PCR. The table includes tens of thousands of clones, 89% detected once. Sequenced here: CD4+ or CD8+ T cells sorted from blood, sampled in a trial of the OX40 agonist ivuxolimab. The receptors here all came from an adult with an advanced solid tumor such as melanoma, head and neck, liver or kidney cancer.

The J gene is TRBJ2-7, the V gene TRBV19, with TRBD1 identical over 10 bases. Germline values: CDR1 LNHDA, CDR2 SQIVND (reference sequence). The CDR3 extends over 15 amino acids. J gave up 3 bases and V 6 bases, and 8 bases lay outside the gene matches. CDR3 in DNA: TGTGCCAGTAGGGGACAGGGGTACGCAAACTACGAGCAGTACTTC. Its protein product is CASRGQGYANYEQYF.

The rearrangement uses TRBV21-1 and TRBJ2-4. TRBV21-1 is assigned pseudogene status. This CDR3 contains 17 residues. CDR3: CASRGGQWKGAKNIQYF. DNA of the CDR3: TGTGCCAGCAGGGGAGGACAGTGGAAGGGGGCCAAAAACATTCAGTACTTC.

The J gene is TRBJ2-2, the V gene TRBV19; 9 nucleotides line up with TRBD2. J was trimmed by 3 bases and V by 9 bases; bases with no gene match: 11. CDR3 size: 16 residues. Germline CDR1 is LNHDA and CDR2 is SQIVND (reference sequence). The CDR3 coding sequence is TGTGCCAGAACCCCCTTAGCGGGAGAGGACACCGGGGAGCTGTTTTTT. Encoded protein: CARTPLAGEDTGELFF.

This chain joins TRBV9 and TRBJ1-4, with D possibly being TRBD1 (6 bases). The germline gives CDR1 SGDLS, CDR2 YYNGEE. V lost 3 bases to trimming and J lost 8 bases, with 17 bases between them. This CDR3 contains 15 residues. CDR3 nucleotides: TGTGCCAGCAGCGCCGGGGACAATCTCCGGGAAAAACTGTTTTTT. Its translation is CASSAGDNLREKLFF.

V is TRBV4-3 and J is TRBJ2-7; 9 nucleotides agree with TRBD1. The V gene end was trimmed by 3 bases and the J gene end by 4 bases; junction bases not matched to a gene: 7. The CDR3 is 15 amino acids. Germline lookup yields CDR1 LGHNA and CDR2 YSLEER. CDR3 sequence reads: CASSQTGTGMYEQYF. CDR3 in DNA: TGCGCCAGCAGCCAGACCGGGACAGGGATGTACGAGCAGTACTTC.

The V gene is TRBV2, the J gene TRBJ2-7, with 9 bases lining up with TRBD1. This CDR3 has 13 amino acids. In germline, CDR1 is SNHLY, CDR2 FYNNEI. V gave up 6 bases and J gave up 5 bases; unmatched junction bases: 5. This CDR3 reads CASSGQGSNEQYF. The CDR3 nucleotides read TGTGCCAGCAGCGGACAGGGGTCTAACGAGCAGTACTTC.

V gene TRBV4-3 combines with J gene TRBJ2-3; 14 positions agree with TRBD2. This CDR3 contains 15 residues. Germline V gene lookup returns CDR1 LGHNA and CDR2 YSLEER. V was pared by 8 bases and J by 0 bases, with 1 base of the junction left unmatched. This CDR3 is CASGLAGGSTDTQYF. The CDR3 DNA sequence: TGCGCCAGCGGACTAGCGGGGGGTAGCACAGATACGCAGTATTTT.

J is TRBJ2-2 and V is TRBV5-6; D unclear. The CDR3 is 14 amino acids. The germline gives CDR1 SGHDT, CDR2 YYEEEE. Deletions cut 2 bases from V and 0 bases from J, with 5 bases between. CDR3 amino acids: CASSLGPNTGELFF. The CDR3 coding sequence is TGTGCCAGCAGCTTAGGACCGAACACCGGGGAGCTGTTTTTT.

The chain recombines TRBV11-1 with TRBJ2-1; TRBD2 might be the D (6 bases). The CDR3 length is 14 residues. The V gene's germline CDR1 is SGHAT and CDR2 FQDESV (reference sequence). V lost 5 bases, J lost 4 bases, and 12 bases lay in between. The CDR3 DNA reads TGTGCCAGCAGCCCCCGGGACTTTTACAATGAGCAGTTCTTC. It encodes CASSPRDFYNEQFF.

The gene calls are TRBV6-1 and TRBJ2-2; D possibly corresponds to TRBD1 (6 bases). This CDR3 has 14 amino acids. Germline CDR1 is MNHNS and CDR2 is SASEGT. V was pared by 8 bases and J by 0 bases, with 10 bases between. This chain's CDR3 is CASPGTSNTGELFF. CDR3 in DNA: TGTGCCAGCCCCGGGACATCGAACACCGGGGAGCTGTTTTTT.

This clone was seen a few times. In nucleotides, the CDR3 is TGTGCCAGCTGTACCTATAACGGGGAGCTGTTTTTT. Protein product: CASCTYNGELFF. V usage is TRBV7-8 and J usage is TRBJ2-2; D unclear. CDR1 and CDR2 (germline): SGHVS, FQNEAQ. Trimming took 8 bases from V and 7 from J, leaving 11 bases between them. CDR3 length equals 12 residues. The complete variable domain, with remaining parts taken from reference TRBV7-8 and TRBJ2-2, reads GAGVSQSPRYKVAKRGQDVALRCDPISGHVSLFWYQQALGQGPEFLTYFQNEAQLDKSGLPSDRFFAERPEGSVSTLKIQRTQQEDSAVYLCASCTYNGELFFGEGSRLTVL.

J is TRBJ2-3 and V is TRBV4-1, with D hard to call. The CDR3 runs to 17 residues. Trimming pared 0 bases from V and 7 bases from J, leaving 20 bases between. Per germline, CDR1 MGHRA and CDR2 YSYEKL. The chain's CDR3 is CASSQEFGDASLNTQYF. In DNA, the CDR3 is TGCGCCAGCAGCCAAGAATTTGGAGACGCGAGTCTGAATACGCAGTATTTT.

The CDR3 loop is CASSPRQGATDTQYF. The CDR3, as DNA: TGTGCCAGCAGCCCTAGACAGGGGGCAACAGATACGCAGTATTTT. This chain links TRBV7-8 with TRBJ2-3, with 10 bases fitting TRBD1. This CDR3 is built from 15 residues. V lost 5 bases and J lost 3; bases outside the gene matches: 5. Per the germline V gene, CDR1 is SGHVS and CDR2 is FQNEAQ.

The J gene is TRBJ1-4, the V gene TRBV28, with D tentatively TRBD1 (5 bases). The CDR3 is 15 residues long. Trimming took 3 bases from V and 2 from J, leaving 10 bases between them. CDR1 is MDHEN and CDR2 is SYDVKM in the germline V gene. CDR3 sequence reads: CASSFSDTTNEKLFF. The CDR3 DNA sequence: TGTGCCAGCAGTTTCTCGGACACTACTAATGAAAAACTGTTTTTT. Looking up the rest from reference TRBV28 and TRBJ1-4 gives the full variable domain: DVKVTQSSRYLVKRTGEKVFLECVQDMDHENMFWYRQDPGLGLRLIYFSYDVKMKEKGDIPEGYSVSREKKERFSLILESASTNQTSMYLCASSFSDTTNEKLFFGSGTQLSVL.

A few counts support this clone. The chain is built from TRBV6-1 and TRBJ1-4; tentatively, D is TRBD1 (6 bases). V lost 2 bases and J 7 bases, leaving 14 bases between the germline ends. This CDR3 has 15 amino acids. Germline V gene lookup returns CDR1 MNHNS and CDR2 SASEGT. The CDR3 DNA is TGTGCCAGCAGTGAATGGGGGGGGCGAACTGAAAAACTGTTTTTT. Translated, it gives CASSEWGGRTEKLFF.

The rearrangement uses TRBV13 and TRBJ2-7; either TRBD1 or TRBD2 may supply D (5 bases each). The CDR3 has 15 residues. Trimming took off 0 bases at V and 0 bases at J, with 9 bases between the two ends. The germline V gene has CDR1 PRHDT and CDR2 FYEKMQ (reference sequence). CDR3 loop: CASSLGPGSSYEQYF. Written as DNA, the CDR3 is TGTGCCAGCAGCTTAGGCCCAGGGAGCTCCTACGAGCAGTACTTC.

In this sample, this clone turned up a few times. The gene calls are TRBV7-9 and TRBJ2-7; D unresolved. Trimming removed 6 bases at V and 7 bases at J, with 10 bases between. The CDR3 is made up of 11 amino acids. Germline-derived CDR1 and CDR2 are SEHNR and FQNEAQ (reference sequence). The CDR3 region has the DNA TGTGCCAGCAGTTCCTACCAAGAGCAGTACTTC. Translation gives CASSSYQEQYF.

CDR3 region: CASSLASGNYEQYF. The CDR3 DNA follows: TGTGCCAGCAGCTTAGCTAGCGGGAACTACGAGCAGTACTTC. The genes are TRBV7-2 and TRBJ2-7; the match to TRBD2 covers 8 bases. The CDR3 loop spans 14 amino acids. Trimming cost V 0 bases and J 3 bases; bases outside gene matches: 1. Germline CDR1 reads SGHTA; CDR2 reads FQGNSA.

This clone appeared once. The CDR3 DNA is TGCGCCAGCAGCCAAGATGAGGGACAGGGTTACAATGAGCAGTTCTTC. It codes for CASSQDEGQGYNEQFF. The chain carries TRBV4-3 and TRBJ2-1, with 9 bases lining up with TRBD1. Germline assignment: CDR1 LGHNA and CDR2 YSLEER. The CDR3 runs 16 residues. The junction had 4 bases not matched to a gene; V was cut back by 0 bases and J by 4 bases.

The CDR3 DNA reads TGTGCCAGCAGCTTATTGGGCAGTGACGAGCAGTACTTC. This codes for CASSLLGSDEQYF. This chain uses TRBV7-2 with TRBJ2-7, with no clear D. Germline V gene data show CDR1 as SGHTA and CDR2 as FQGNSA. V was clipped by 2 bases and J by 5 bases, with 10 bases between them. The CDR3 sequence is 13 residues long. The full variable domain, completed using reference TRBV7-2 and TRBJ2-7, is GAGVSQSPSNKVTEKGKDVELRCDPISGHTALYWYRQSLGQGLEFLIYFQGNSAPDKSGLPSDRFSAERTGGSVSTLTIQRTQQEDSAVYLCASSLLGSDEQYFGPGTRLTVT.

The CDR3 bases are TGTGCCAGTAGTATAGTAGCGGGAGCCCGCGAGCAGTACTTC. This translates into CASSIVAGAREQYF. The V gene is TRBV19, the J gene TRBJ2-7; 9 bases agree with TRBD2. CDR3 length: 14 amino acids. The germline CDR1 and CDR2 sequences are LNHDA and SQIVND (reference sequence). V was clipped by 1 base and J by 6 bases; unmatched bases: 4. Looking up the rest from reference TRBV19 and TRBJ2-7 gives the full variable domain: DGGITQSPKYLFRKEGQNVTLSCEQNLNHDAMYWYRQDPGQGLRLIYYSQIVNDFQKGDIAEGYSVSREKKESFPLTVTSAQKNPTAFYLCASSIVAGAREQYFGPGTRLTVT.